The 3 T cell receptor beta chains below come from one sample, sequenced in a study of breast tumors, draining lymph nodes, adjacent tissues. Samples came from axillary lymph nodes draining the breast cancer. One entry per CDR3 protein, called by TCRdb with MiXCR from the multiplex PCR reads. This repertoire shows over 130,000 distinct CDR3 sequences, 32% found once; its top ten account for approximately 2.3%. Source material: axillary lymph node tissue. These receptors were taken from a female donor with breast cancer. Some clones in this sample may be carry-over from other donors' samples.

The chain couples TRBV6-2 or TRBV6-3 to TRBJ2-1; the D is unclear. Germline lookup yields CDR1 MNHEY and CDR2 SVGEGT. This CDR3 is built from 17 residues. Trimming stripped 4 bases from V and 2 bases from J, with 18 bases between. The CDR3 nucleotides read TGTGCCAGCAGTTTCTCAGGAGTGATCGTGGCCTACAATGAGCAGTTCTTC. Encoded protein: CASSFSGVIVAYNEQFF.

The chain recombines TRBV9 with TRBJ1-3; maybe TRBD1 (5 bases). Per germline, CDR1 SGDLS and CDR2 YYNGEE. V was pared by 4 bases and J by 10 bases, with 27 bases between. This CDR3 region has 17 residues. The CDR3 region is CASSPGRASGGGETIYF. The CDR3 nucleotides read TGTGCCAGCAGCCCCGGTCGTGCTAGCGGGGGGGGAGAGACCATATATTTT. Drawing the rest from reference TRBV9 and TRBJ1-3, the complete variable domain is DSGVTQTPKHLITATGQRVTLRCSPRSGDLSVYWYQQSLDQGLQFLIQYYNGEERAKGNILERFSAQQFPDLHSELNLSSLELGDSALYFCASSPGRASGGGETIYFGEGSWLTVV.

This clonotype has a count of ten or more. The chain employs TRBV14 and TRBJ2-3; the match to TRBD1 covers 10 bases. The CDR3 consists of 16 residues. Germline lookup yields CDR1 SGHDN and CDR2 FVKESK. With V trimmed by 2 bases and J by 2 bases, 4 bases remained unmatched. Here the CDR3 reads CASSQRGTGVTDTQYF. CDR3 DNA sequence: TGTGCCAGCAGCCAAAGGGGGACAGGGGTCACAGATACGCAGTATTTT.